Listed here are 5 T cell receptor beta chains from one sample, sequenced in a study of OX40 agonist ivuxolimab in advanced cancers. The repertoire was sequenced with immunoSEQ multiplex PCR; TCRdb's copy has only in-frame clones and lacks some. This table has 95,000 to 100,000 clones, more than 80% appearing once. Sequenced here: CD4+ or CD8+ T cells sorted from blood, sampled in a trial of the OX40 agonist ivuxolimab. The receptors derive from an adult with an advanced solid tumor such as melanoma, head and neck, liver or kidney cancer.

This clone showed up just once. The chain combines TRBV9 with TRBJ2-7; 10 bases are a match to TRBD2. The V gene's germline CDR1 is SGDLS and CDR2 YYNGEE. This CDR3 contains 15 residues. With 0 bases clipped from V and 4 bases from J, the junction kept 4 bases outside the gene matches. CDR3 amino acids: CASSVGGTSVYEQYF. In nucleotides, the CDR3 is TGTGCCAGCAGCGTAGGGGGGACTAGCGTATACGAGCAGTACTTC.

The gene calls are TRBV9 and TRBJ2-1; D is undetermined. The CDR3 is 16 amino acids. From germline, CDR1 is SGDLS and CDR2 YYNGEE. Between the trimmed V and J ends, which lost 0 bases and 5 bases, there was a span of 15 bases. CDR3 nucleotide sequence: TGTGCCAGCAGCGTAGGCGTCCTCCCATCCCACAATGAGCAGTTCTTC. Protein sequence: CASSVGVLPSHNEQFF.

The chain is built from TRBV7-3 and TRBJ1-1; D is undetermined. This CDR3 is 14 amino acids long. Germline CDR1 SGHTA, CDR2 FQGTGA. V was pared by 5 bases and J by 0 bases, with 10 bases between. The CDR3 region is CASSQSGLNTEAFF. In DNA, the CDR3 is TGTGCCAGCAGCCAAAGCGGGCTGAACACTGAAGCTTTCTTT. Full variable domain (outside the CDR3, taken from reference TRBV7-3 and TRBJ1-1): GAGVSQTPSNKVTEKGKYVELRCDPISGHTALYWYRQSLGQGPEFLIYFQGTGAADDSGLPNDRFFAVRPEGSVSTLKIQRTERGDSAVYLCASSQSGLNTEAFFGQGTRLTVV.

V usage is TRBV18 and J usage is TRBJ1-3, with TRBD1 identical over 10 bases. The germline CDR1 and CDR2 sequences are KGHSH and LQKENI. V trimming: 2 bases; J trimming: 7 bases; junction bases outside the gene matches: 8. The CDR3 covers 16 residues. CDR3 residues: CASSPVGTGARNTIYF. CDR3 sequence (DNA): TGTGCCAGCTCACCAGTGGGGACAGGGGCGAGGAACACCATATATTTT.

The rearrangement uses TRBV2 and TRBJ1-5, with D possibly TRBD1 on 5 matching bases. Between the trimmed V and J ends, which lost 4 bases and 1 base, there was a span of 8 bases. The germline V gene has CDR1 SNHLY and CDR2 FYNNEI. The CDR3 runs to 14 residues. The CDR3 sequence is CASSGGLSNQPQHF. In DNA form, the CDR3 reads TGTGCCAGCAGTGGGGGGTTAAGCAATCAGCCCCAGCATTTT.